The rows below give T cell receptor beta chains drawn from one sample of a study of blood T cells in healthy people across ages. Using its own MiXCR run on the 5' RACE reads, TCRdb lists one record per CDR3 protein. The sample lists 760,000 or so distinct CDR3 sequences; 25% were seen once. This sample also appeared in a second study, on T cells of mothers and their children.

Input material: blood. Source of these receptors: a boy aged 5-17 years in good health. Each CDR3 is given with its conserved first and last residue. A D gene is named only where the DNA matches it firmly. Clone sizes are given selectively: once, few, many, or a class where the clone is expanded.

TRBJ2-5	NA	TRBV6-1	NA	CASKRETQYF	TGTGCCAGTAAACGAGAGACCCAGTACTTC
TRBJ2-2	TRBD2	TRBV2	few	CASSLQREGANTGELFF	TGTGCCAGCAGTCTACAGCGGGAGGGCGCGAACACCGGGGAGCTGTTTTTT
TRBJ2-2	TRBD1	TRBV4-3	once	CASSREMLDRVPGELFF	TGCGCCAGCAGCCGAGAGATGTTGGACAGGGTCCCCGGGGAGCTGTTTTTT
TRBJ1-1	NA	TRBV29-1	NA	CSVVGVNTEAFF	TGCAGCGTTGTTGGTGTGAACACTGAAGCTTTCTTT
TRBJ1-2	NA	TRBV2	NA	CASSEAGASYTF	TGTGCCAGCAGTGAAGCCGGGGCGAGCTACACCTTC
TRBJ2-1	TRBD2	TRBV10-2	few	CASSPGLVRNEQFF	TGCGCCAGCAGTCCTGGACTAGTGAGGAATGAGCAGTTCTTC
TRBJ2-7	NA	TRBV27	few	CASSPRVRVYEQYF	TGTGCCAGCAGTCCCAGGGTAAGGGTCTACGAGCAGTACTTC
TRBJ2-4	NA	TRBV7-9	NA	CASSLGLGSKNIQYF	TGTGCCAGCAGCTTAGGTCTGGGTTCCAAAAACATTCAGTACTTC
TRBJ2-1	NA	TRBV5-1	NA	CASSFHERGPTYNEQFF	TGCGCCAGCAGCTTCCACGAGAGGGGACCCACCTACAATGAGCAGTTCTTC
TRBJ2-7	TRBD1	TRBV5-1	NA	CASSSTRDRGVEQYF	TGCGCCAGCAGTTCCACACGGGACAGGGGCGTCGAGCAGTACTTC
TRBJ1-2	NA	TRBV20-1	NA	CSARRGDHNGYTF	TGCAGTGCTAGACGGGGGGACCACAATGGCTACACCTTC
TRBJ2-5	NA	TRBV4-1	few	CASSPEKETQSF	TGCGCCAGCAGCCCCGAAAAAGAGACCCAGTCCTTC
TRBJ2-5	TRBD1	TRBV4-2	NA	CASSQGWDSQETQYF	TGTGCCAGCAGCCAAGGGTGGGACAGCCAAGAGACCCAGTACTTC
TRBJ2-2	NA	TRBV20-1	few	CSQASQNTGELFF	TGCAGCCAGGCCAGTCAGAACACCGGGGAGCTGTTTTTT
TRBJ2-7	NA	TRBV7-9	NA	CASSLAQRAYEQYF	TGTGCCAGCAGCTTAGCGCAGAGAGCCTACGAGCAGTACTTC
TRBJ2-2	NA	TRBV5-1	NA	CASSYDGPNTGELFF	TGCGCCAGCAGTTATGACGGGCCGAACACCGGGGAGCTGTTTTTT
TRBJ2-5	NA	TRBV7-2	NA	CASSSKDSQETQYF	TGTGCCAGCAGCTCCAAGGACAGCCAAGAGACCCAGTACTTC
TRBJ2-2	TRBD1	TRBV5-1	few	CASSLKGQFNTGELFF	TGCGCCAGCAGCTTGAAGGGACAGTTTAACACCGGGGAGCTGTTTTTT
TRBJ2-7	NA	TRBV6-6	NA	CASSYSGDIYEQYF	TGTGCCAGCAGTTACTCGGGGGATATCTACGAGCAGTACTTC
TRBJ2-7	TRBD1	TRBV10-2	NA	CASTPDRVKGEQYF	TGCGCCAGCACTCCAGACAGGGTGAAGGGCGAGCAGTACTTC
TRBJ2-1	NA	TRBV12-3/TRBV12-4	NA	CASSSRSGLRNEQFF	TGTGCCAGCAGTTCCCGGTCAGGGCTAAGGAATGAGCAGTTCTTC
TRBJ2-7	TRBD2	TRBV11-2	NA	CASSHRGAYEQYF	TGTGCCAGCAGCCATCGGGGGGCCTACGAGCAGTACTTC
TRBJ2-7	TRBD2	TRBV6-5	NA	CASSPRTSGDYEQYF	TGTGCCAGCAGCCCGCGGACTAGCGGGGACTACGAGCAGTACTTC
TRBJ2-1	NA	TRBV9	few	CASSVGGHNEQFF	TGTGCCAGCAGCGTGGGGGGTCACAATGAGCAGTTCTTC
TRBJ1-2	TRBD1	TRBV20-1	few	CSAVTDRGLANYGYTF	TGCAGTGCTGTTACCGACAGGGGGTTAGCTAACTATGGCTACACCTTC
TRBJ2-7	NA	TRBV27	NA	CASMAQSSYEQYF	TGTGCCAGCATGGCCCAAAGCTCCTACGAGCAGTACTTC
TRBJ2-3	NA	TRBV12-3/TRBV12-4	NA	CASSRSTDAQYF	TGTGCCAGCAGTAGGAGCACAGATGCGCAGTATTTT
TRBJ2-3	TRBD1	TRBV7-2	NA	CASSLAKLQGADTQYF	TGTGCCAGCAGCTTAGCCAAACTACAGGGGGCAGATACGCAGTATTTT
TRBJ1-4	TRBD1	TRBV5-1	NA	CASSLGTGGRGKKNEKLFF	TGCGCCAGCAGCTTGGGGACAGGGGGCCGGGGAAAAAAAAATGAAAAACTGTTTTTT
TRBJ2-5	TRBD2	TRBV7-2	NA	CASSLVSGGLETQYF	TGTGCCAGCAGCTTAGTGTCGGGGGGTCTGGAGACCCAGTACTTC
TRBJ2-1	TRBD2	TRBV11-2	few	CASRPHAGTSGKISYNEQFF	TGTGCCAGCAGGCCTCATGCCGGGACTAGCGGGAAGATCTCCTACAATGAGCAGTTCTTC
TRBJ1-6	NA	TRBV12-3/TRBV12-4	NA	CASSFSGVGSPLHF	TGTGCCAGCAGTTTTTCGGGGGTGGGTTCACCCCTCCACTTT
TRBJ1-2	NA	TRBV28	NA	CASSPLWWVNGYTF	TGTGCCAGCAGTCCTCTGTGGTGGGTAAATGGCTACACCTTC
TRBJ2-1	NA	TRBV20-1	few	CSVGEQFF	TGCAGTGTTGGAGAGCAGTTCTTC
TRBJ2-5	NA	TRBV29-1	few	CSVQEINGETQYF	TGCAGCGTCCAGGAGATCAATGGTGAGACCCAGTACTTC
TRBJ2-1	TRBD2	TRBV11-2	NA	CASSSSGRAVNEQFF	TGTGCCAGCAGCTCCAGCGGGAGGGCCGTCAATGAGCAGTTCTTC
TRBJ2-2	TRBD1	TRBV5-1	NA	CASSFPQGAPNTGELFF	TGCGCCAGCAGCTTCCCACAGGGGGCGCCGAACACCGGGGAGCTGTTTTTT
TRBJ2-5	TRBD2	TRBV20-1	few	CSAPRTSGRETQYF	TGCAGTGCTCCTAGGACTAGCGGGAGAGAGACCCAGTACTTC
TRBJ2-5	NA	TRBV29-1	NA	CSVDQTVGWGETQYF	TGCAGCGTTGACCAAACTGTTGGTTGGGGGGAGACCCAGTACTTC